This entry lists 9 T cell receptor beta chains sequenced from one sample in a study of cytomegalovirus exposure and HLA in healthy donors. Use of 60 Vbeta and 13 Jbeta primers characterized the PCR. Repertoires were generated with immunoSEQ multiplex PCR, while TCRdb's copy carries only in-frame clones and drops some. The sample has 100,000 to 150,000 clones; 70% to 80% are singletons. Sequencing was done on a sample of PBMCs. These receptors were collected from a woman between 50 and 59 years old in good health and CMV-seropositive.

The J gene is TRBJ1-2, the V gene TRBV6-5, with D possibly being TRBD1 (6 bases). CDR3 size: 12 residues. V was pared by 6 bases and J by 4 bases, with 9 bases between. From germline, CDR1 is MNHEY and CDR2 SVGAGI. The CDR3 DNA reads TGTGCCAGCAGACAGGGTCCCTATGGCTACACCTTC. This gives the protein CASRQGPYGYTF.

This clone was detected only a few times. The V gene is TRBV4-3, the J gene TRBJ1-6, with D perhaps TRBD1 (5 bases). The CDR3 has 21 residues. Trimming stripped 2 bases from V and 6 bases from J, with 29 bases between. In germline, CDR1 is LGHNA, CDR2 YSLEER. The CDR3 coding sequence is TGCGCCAGCAGCCAATTACGGTTAGGGAGGGGTAGCTTATGGATTAATTCACCCCTCCACTTT. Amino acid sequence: CASSQLRLGRGSLWINSPLHF.

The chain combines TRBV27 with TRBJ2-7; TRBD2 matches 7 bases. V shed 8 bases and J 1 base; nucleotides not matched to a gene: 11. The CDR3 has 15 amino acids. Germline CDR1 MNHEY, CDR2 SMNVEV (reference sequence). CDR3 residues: CASQRGSGPSYEQYF. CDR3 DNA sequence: TGTGCCAGCCAAAGGGGTAGCGGGCCTTCCTACGAGCAGTACTTC.

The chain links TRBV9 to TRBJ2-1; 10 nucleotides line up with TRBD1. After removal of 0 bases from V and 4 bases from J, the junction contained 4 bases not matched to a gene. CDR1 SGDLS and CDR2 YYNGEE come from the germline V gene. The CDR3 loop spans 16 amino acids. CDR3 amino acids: CASSVGPGQGYNEQFF. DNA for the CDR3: TGTGCCAGCAGCGTAGGCCCGGGACAGGGGTACAATGAGCAGTTCTTC.

The CDR3 reads CASSLAGTISGEQFF. The CDR3 DNA reads TGTGCCAGCAGCTTAGCGGGGACGATATCCGGTGAGCAGTTCTTC. The chain joins TRBV5-4 to TRBJ2-1, with TRBD2 matching 7 bases. With 2 bases clipped from V and 9 bases from J, the junction kept 11 bases outside the gene matches. The CDR3 runs to 15 residues. The germline gives CDR1 SGHNT, CDR2 YYREEE (reference sequence). Drawing the rest from reference TRBV5-4 and TRBJ2-1, the complete variable domain is ETGVTQSPTHLIKTRGQQVTLRCSSQSGHNTVSWYQQALGQGPQFIFQYYREEENGRGNFPPRFSGLQFPNYSSELNVNALELDDSALYLCASSLAGTISGEQFFGPGTRLTVL.

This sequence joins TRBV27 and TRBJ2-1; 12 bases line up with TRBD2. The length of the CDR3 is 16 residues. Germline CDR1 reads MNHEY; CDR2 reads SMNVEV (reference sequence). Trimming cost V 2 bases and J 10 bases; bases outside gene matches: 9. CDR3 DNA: TGTGCCAGCAGTTTAGGGCTAGCGGGGGGGCCTGGGGAGCAGTTCTTC. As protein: CASSLGLAGGPGEQFF.

CDR3 residues: CASSQEASGRAYEQFF. The CDR3 bases are TGCGCCAGCAGCCAAGAAGCTAGCGGGAGAGCTTATGAGCAGTTCTTC. The chain is built from TRBV4-3 and TRBJ2-1; 10 bases fit TRBD2. The CDR3 is 16 residues long. Germline V gene data show CDR1 as LGHNA and CDR2 as YSLEER. Losses at the gene ends were 0 bases for V and 8 bases for J; bases not matched to a gene: 7.

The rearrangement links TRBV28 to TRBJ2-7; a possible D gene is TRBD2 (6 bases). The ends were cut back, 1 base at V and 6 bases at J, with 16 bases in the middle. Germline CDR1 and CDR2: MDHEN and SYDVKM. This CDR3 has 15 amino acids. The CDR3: CASSLSLGRGGEQYF. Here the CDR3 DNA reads TGTGCCAGCAGTTTATCCCTAGGACGGGGAGGCGAGCAGTACTTC.

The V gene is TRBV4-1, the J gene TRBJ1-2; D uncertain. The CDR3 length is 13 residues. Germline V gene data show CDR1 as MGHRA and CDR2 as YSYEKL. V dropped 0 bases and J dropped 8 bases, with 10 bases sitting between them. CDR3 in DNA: TGCGCCAGCAGCCAAGATGAGCAGGCAGGCTACACCTTC. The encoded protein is CASSQDEQAGYTF.